A selection of T cell receptor beta chains follows, all from one sample in a study of blood T cell repertoires in COVID-19. The repertoire was sequenced with immunoSEQ multiplex PCR; TCRdb's copy has only in-frame clones and lacks some. The top ten hold approximately 6.2% of the sample, which has under 300,000 clones, approximately 87% seen once. The sequencing sample was made of peripheral blood. These TCRs come from a man aged 60 to 75 with acute or convalescent COVID-19. Each CDR3 is given with its conserved first and last residue. Each record gives: D gene, J gene, clone size, V gene, CDR3 protein, CDR3 DNA. A D gene is named only where the DNA matches it firmly. Size is omitted from some rows. Given values are once, few, many or a class for expanded clones.

TRBD2,TRBJ2-7,few,TRBV6-5,CASSRGRAMYEQYF,TGTGCCAGCAGCCGCGGGAGGGCCATGTACGAGCAGTACTTC
NA,TRBJ1-6,few,TRBV6-5,CASRLQGRGSPLHF,TGTGCCAGCAGACTACAGGGAAGGGGTTCACCCCTCCACTTT
NA,TRBJ2-2,few,TRBV4-3,CASSQDRAITGELFF,TGCGCCAGCAGCCAAGACAGGGCCATCACCGGGGAGCTGTTTTTT
TRBD2,TRBJ2-1,NA,TRBV28,CASSLARAGVRIAYNEQFF,TGTGCCAGCAGTTTAGCGAGAGCGGGAGTCCGTATTGCCTACAATGAGCAGTTCTTC
NA,TRBJ2-7,NA,TRBV5-6,CASSPHRGGRPYEQYF,TGTGCCAGCAGCCCCCACAGGGGGGGTCGACCCTACGAGCAGTACTTC
TRBD1,TRBJ2-3,NA,TRBV5-1,CASSLWTGRKRTDTQYF,TGCGCCAGCAGCTTGTGGACAGGGAGAAAACGGACAGATACGCAGTATTTT
NA,TRBJ2-5,NA,TRBV7-6,CASSLSVGVGETQYF,TGTGCCAGCAGCTTATCGGTCGGGGTAGGAGAGACCCAGTACTTC
TRBD1,TRBJ2-7,NA,TRBV7-8,CASSLRQGQYEQYF,TGTGCCAGCAGCCTTAGACAGGGTCAATACGAGCAGTACTTC
NA,TRBJ1-5,once,TRBV12-3/TRBV12-4,CASSPGGGQPQHF,TGTGCCAGCAGTCCTGGGGGAGGCCAGCCCCAGCATTTT
TRBD1,TRBJ1-6,NA,TRBV7-2,CASSSDPPGQPNYNSPLHF,TGTGCCAGCAGCTCAGATCCACCGGGACAGCCCAATTATAATTCACCCCTCCACTTT
NA,TRBJ2-7,NA,TRBV15,CATSRPGLGYEQYF,TGTGCCACCAGCAGACCCGGACTCGGCTACGAGCAGTACTTC
NA,TRBJ1-1,NA,TRBV6-5,CASSYSGAMNTEAFF,TGTGCCAGCAGTTACTCAGGGGCCATGAACACTGAAGCTTTCTTT
NA,TRBJ1-6,NA,TRBV28,CASTQGWRDNSPLHF,TGTGCCAGCACCCAGGGTTGGAGAGATAATTCACCCCTCCACTTT
TRBD2,TRBJ2-3,NA,TRBV9,CASSELASGTDTQYF,TGTGCCAGCAGCGAACTAGCGTCTGGCACAGATACGCAGTATTTT
TRBD2,TRBJ2-7,NA,TRBV5-1,CASSLAPSGSYEQYF,TGCGCCAGCAGCCTGGCGCCTAGCGGGAGCTACGAGCAGTACTTC
NA,TRBJ2-3,NA,TRBV24-1,CATKAGDTDTQYF,TGTGCCACCAAAGCCGGAGACACAGATACGCAGTATTTT
NA,TRBJ1-3,few,TRBV28,CASSFAGEYTIYF,TGTGCCAGCAGTTTCGCGGGCGAGTACACCATATATTTT
TRBD2,TRBJ2-3,NA,TRBV29-1,CSVRTSGSTDTQYF,TGCAGCGTTCGGACTAGCGGGAGCACAGATACGCAGTATTTT
TRBD2,TRBJ2-6,NA,TRBV9,CASSVMGLAGGQWGGRANVLTF,TGTGCCAGCAGCGTAATGGGACTAGCGGGAGGTCAATGGGGCGGAAGGGCCAACGTCCTGACTTTC
TRBD2,TRBJ2-2,NA,TRBV4-3,CASSQTSGTAGELFF,TGCGCCAGCAGCCAGACTAGCGGGACTGCCGGGGAGCTGTTTTTT
TRBD1,TRBJ1-6,many,TRBV30,CAWSRDRGSPLHF,TGTGCCTGGAGCCGGGACAGGGGTTCACCCCTCCACTTT
NA,TRBJ2-7,NA,TRBV5-1,CASSLEQIAYEQYF,TGCGCCAGCAGCTTGGAACAGATCGCCTACGAGCAGTACTTC
NA,TRBJ2-2,NA,TRBV4-3,CASSLGLTGPNTGELFF,TGCGCCAGCAGCTTAGGCCTTACGGGTCCGAACACCGGGGAGCTGTTTTTT
TRBD1,TRBJ1-2,NA,TRBV28,CASSSTGQGIDYTF,TGTGCCAGCAGTTCGACGGGACAGGGGATTGACTACACCTTC
TRBD1,TRBJ2-7,NA,TRBV5-4,CASSARQGIMGIEQYF,TGTGCCAGCAGCGCCCGACAGGGGATCATGGGCATCGAGCAGTACTTC
NA,TRBJ2-2,NA,TRBV14,CASSPELIGGELFF,TGTGCCAGCAGCCCCGAGTTGATCGGGGGGGAGCTGTTTTTT
TRBD1,TRBJ2-2,many,TRBV11-3,CASSSGQGMVFF,TGTGCCAGCAGCTCGGGACAGGGAATGGTGTTTTTT
TRBD1,TRBJ2-7,NA,TRBV5-1,CASNINTGDYEQYF,TGCGCCAGCAACATAAATACAGGGGACTACGAGCAGTACTTC
TRBD2,TRBJ2-3,NA,TRBV4-1,CASSQPTSGRYTQYF,TGCGCCAGCAGCCAACCGACTAGCGGGAGGTATACGCAGTATTTT
TRBD1,TRBJ1-4,NA,TRBV5-1,CASSFRDREKLFF,TGCGCCAGCAGCTTCCGGGACAGGGAAAAACTGTTTTTT
NA,TRBJ2-1,NA,TRBV11-2,CASSLDRESNEQFF,TGTGCCAGCAGCTTAGATCGGGAGAGCAATGAGCAGTTCTTC
TRBD1,TRBJ1-2,few,TRBV11-3,CASSGPGQGLAGYTF,TGTGCCAGCAGCGGCCCGGGACAGGGTTTGGCCGGCTACACCTTC
NA,TRBJ2-2,once,TRBV11-1,CASSLGTGGPMFF,TGTGCCAGCAGCTTAGGGACCGGAGGTCCGATGTTTTTT
TRBD1,TRBJ1-5,NA,TRBV5-5,CASSLGLWDSAGPQHF,TGTGCCAGCAGCTTGGGGTTGTGGGACAGTGCAGGGCCCCAGCATTTT
NA,TRBJ2-2,NA,TRBV6-5,CASRLQGLGGELFF,TGTGCCAGCAGATTACAGGGTTTGGGCGGGGAGCTGTTTTTT
NA,TRBJ2-3,NA,TRBV27,CASSLSVSAGTDTQYF,TGTGCCAGCAGTTTATCGGTATCAGCGGGCACAGATACGCAGTATTTT
TRBD1,TRBJ1-6,NA,TRBV28,CASSPDRGGSPLHF,TGTGCCAGCAGTCCCGACAGGGGGGGGTCACCCCTCCACTTT
TRBD1,TRBJ1-2,NA,TRBV6-5,CASSNWDRDYGYTF,TGTGCCAGCAGTAACTGGGACAGGGACTATGGCTACACCTTC
TRBD1,TRBJ1-1,NA,TRBV5-1,CASSLDLGGQFEAFF,TGCGCCAGCAGCTTGGATCTGGGGGGACAGTTTGAAGCTTTCTTT